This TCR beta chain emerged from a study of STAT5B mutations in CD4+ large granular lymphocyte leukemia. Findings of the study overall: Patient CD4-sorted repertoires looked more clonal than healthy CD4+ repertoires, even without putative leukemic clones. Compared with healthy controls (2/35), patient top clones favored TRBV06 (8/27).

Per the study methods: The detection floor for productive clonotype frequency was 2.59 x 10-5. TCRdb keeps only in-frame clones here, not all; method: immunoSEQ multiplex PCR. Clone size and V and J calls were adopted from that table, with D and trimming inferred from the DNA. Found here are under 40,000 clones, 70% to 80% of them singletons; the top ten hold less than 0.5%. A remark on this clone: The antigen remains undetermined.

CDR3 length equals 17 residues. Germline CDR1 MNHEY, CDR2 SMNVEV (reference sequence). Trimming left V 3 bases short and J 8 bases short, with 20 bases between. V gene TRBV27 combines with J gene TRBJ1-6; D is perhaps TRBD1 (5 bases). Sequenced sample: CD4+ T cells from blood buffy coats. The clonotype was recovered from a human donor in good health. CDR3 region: CASSFDASRAAYSPLHF. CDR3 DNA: TGTGCCAGCAGTTTTGATGCCTCCAGGGCGGCGTATTCACCCCTCCACTTT.